This TCR beta chain was sequenced in a study of blood T cell repertoires in COVID-19 (TCRdb year 2020). Looking at the study overall: Samples covering the acute and convalescent phases of COVID-19 were provided by collaborators in the United States, Italy and Spain. Nearly every sample came with metadata listing a de-identified subject ID, COVID-19 status, age in years and sex. Where HLA class I and class II types were available, the types were taken from metadata supplied by the sample provider, not from assay-based typing. The repertoires were released in a freely available public database meant as a resource for research on the immune response to SARS-CoV-2. Samples came from the ongoing ImmuneRACE study (first 160 participants) plus 1,254 subjects from 6 global collaborators. Subjects who had been exposed to COVID-19, were actively infected with it, or had recovered from it provided the deeply sampled blood TCRbeta repertoires that made up the dataset. The material from the prospective study consisted of cDNA or gDNA derived from T cells, B-cell-depleted T cells, or PBMCs. What the study reported, not specific to this receptor: The amount of clinical and demographic metadata varied by source and participant and was provided uncurated.

The immunoSEQ Assay, a bias-controlled multiplex PCR, was used to amplify TCRbeta CDR3 regions from genomic DNA. Per the authors' processing: Within the assay, amplification of reference gene primers was used to estimate how many nucleated cells each sample contained. To quantify the absolute abundance of each unique TCRbeta CDR3 rearrangement, sequence reads were collapsed and filtered. Productive Simpson clonality was computed per sample as the square root of Simpson's diversity index over productive rearrangements. Sourced from immuneACCESS, this table was stored by TCRdb with only in-frame sequences that have V and J called. A share of the clones is absent; for the studies checked, an unresolved V gene accounts for under half, and the remainder has no known explanation. V, J and clone size were drawn from that table, and D and trimming were deduced from the DNA. This sample is represented by more than 95,000 clones; about 91% of them were singletons. Together, the top ten hold 5% to 6.5% of the sample.

Whole blood was collected in K2EDTA tubes by collaborating institutions according to the institutions' own protocols. For TCRbeta analysis, collaborators shipped samples in one of three forms: frozen whole blood, isolated PBMCs, or DNA extracted from either of those sample types. On this clone: The clone's antigen remains unknown. Per-nucleotide qualities are absent, and no much larger clonotype sits a single base away.

What was sequenced was peripheral blood. The origin of this receptor is a human donor in a cohort sampled during active COVID-19.

The DNA reads TGTGCCAGTAGTTTCGGGACAGGGGGCGAAGAGACCCAGTACTTC. Its coded protein is CASSFGTGGEETQYF. The chain employs TRBV19 and TRBJ2-5; 12 bases in the middle match TRBD1. Taken from the germline V gene (reference sequence), the CDR1 and CDR2 loops are LNHDA and SQIVND. The CDR3 has 15 amino acids, counting the end cysteine and phenylalanine. CDR3 DNA only is kept here, 45 bases in frame from base 1. V ends up 5 bases short and J 3 bases short, with an unmatched junction base count of 4.